One sample yielded the 29 T cell receptor beta chains listed below, sequenced in a study of OX40 agonist ivuxolimab in advanced cancers. Data came from immunoSEQ multiplex PCR; TCRdb stores just in-frame clones and leaves some out. The table shows some 64,000 clones, with roughly 90% occurring only once. The sequences come from CD4+ or CD8+ T cells sorted from blood, collected in a trial of the OX40 agonist ivuxolimab. These receptors originate from an adult with an advanced solid tumor such as melanoma, head and neck, liver or kidney cancer.

The V and J genes are TRBV6-1 and TRBJ2-7, with D possibly matching TRBD1 (5 bases). V was clipped by 3 bases and J by 0 bases, with 9 bases between them. CDR3 length: 14 residues. Germline lookup yields CDR1 MNHNS and CDR2 SASEGT. The CDR3 region has the DNA TGTGCCAGCAGTGATTTACAGGACTCCTACGAGCAGTACTTC. This gives the protein CASSDLQDSYEQYF.

The V gene is TRBV6-6, the J gene TRBJ2-1, with TRBD2 matching 11 bases. CDR1 and CDR2 (germline): MNHNY, SVGAGI (reference sequence). Trimming removed 6 bases from V and 6 bases from J; junction bases left unmatched: 7. There are 15 residues in the CDR3. The CDR3 loop reads CASRISGGAGNEQFF. Here the CDR3 DNA reads TGTGCCAGCAGGATTAGCGGGGGGGCGGGCAATGAGCAGTTCTTC.

The chain joins TRBV19 to TRBJ2-3; TRBD1 might be the D (6 bases). Trimming took off 5 bases at V and 0 bases at J, with 15 bases between the two ends. The CDR3 consists of 16 residues. Germline values: CDR1 LNHDA, CDR2 SQIVND (reference sequence). The CDR3 nucleotides are TGTGCCAGTAGTTTGGGACACATGATTAGCACAGATACGCAGTATTTT. Encoded protein: CASSLGHMISTDTQYF.

This clone has a single count. This rearrangement joins TRBV11-1 to TRBJ1-6; tentatively, D is TRBD1 (6 bases). This CDR3 contains 16 residues. V was pared by 4 bases and J by 9 bases, with 19 bases between. Germline loops: CDR1 SGHAT, CDR2 FQDESV (reference sequence). The CDR3 region is CASSYTSGAGGSPLHF. The CDR3, as DNA: TGTGCCAGCAGCTACACTTCAGGGGCCGGAGGTTCACCCCTCCACTTT.

The J gene is TRBJ2-3, the V gene TRBV21-1. TRBV21-1 is marked as a pseudogene. The CDR3 loop spans 14 amino acids. CDR3 bases: TGTGCCAGCAGCAATCCACGTAGCACAGATACGCAGTATTTT. This gives the protein CASSNPRSTDTQYF.

The chain joins TRBV6-5 to TRBJ2-7; D is perhaps TRBD1 (6 bases). Germline-derived CDR1 and CDR2 are MNHEY and SVGAGI. Trimming removed 8 bases from V and 5 bases from J, with 19 bases in between. This CDR3 comprises 14 residues. CDR3 coding DNA: TGTGCCAGCGCAGCTGGGACATTCTTCCACGAGCAGTACTTC. It specifies CASAAGTFFHEQYF.

This chain connects TRBV4-2 to TRBJ1-3; D is unclear. Looked up from germline, CDR1 is LGHNA and CDR2 is YNFKEQ. Between the trimmed V and J ends, which lost 0 bases and 2 bases, there was a span of 11 bases. This CDR3 has 16 residues. The CDR3 loop reads CASSQDGSTTGNTIYF. CDR3 nucleotides: TGTGCCAGCAGCCAAGATGGGAGTACAACTGGAAACACCATATATTTT.

V gene TRBV30 combines with J gene TRBJ1-3; D remains unclear. The CDR3 spans 11 residues. The V end was cut by 1 base, the J end by 7 bases, with 5 bases between. Germline CDR1 is GTSNPN and CDR2 is SVGIG (reference sequence). CDR3 sequence reads: CAWSGRNTIYF. For the CDR3, the DNA is TGTGCCTGGAGTGGGAGGAACACCATATATTTT.

V gene TRBV6-6 combines with J gene TRBJ2-3; 12 nucleotides agree with TRBD1. Germline V gene data show CDR1 as MNHNY and CDR2 as SVGAGI (reference sequence). V was pared by 4 bases and J by 3 bases, with 5 bases of the junction left unmatched. The CDR3 loop spans 16 amino acids. CDR3 in DNA: TGTGCCAGCAGTTGGGACAGGGGGCAGGGGACAGATACGCAGTATTTT. Protein product: CASSWDRGQGTDTQYF.

This clone has a single count. The chain combines TRBV29-1 with TRBJ2-3, with TRBD1 matching over 9 bases. CDR1 is SQVTM, CDR2 ANQGSEA, per germline. This CDR3 region has 13 residues. J lost 5 bases, V lost 5 bases, and 5 bases had no gene match. The CDR3, as DNA: TGCAGCGTTCTAGGACAGGGGATAGATACGCAGTATTTT. Its translation is CSVLGQGIDTQYF.

The chain combines TRBV4-1 with TRBJ2-1; a weak D match, TRBD1 (6 bases). Trimming removed 0 bases at V and 12 bases at J, with 15 bases between. The CDR3 loop spans 14 amino acids. Germline V gene lookup returns CDR1 MGHRA and CDR2 YSYEKL. DNA of the CDR3: TGCGCCAGCAGCCAAGATCTTTCAGGGGAAGGGCAGTTCTTC. Its translation: CASSQDLSGEGQFF.

The chain is built from TRBV6-5 and TRBJ1-3; 8 bases agree with TRBD1. This CDR3 has 14 amino acids. After removal of 8 bases from V and 2 bases from J, the junction contained 5 bases not matched to a gene. The V gene's germline CDR1 is MNHEY and CDR2 SVGAGI. The CDR3 nucleotides read TGTGCCAGCGGCGACAGGGGTACTGGAAACACCATATATTTT. Residues: CASGDRGTGNTIYF.

The rearrangement joins TRBV29-1 to TRBJ2-1; D call uncertain. V lost 2 bases to trimming and J lost 8 bases, with 4 bases between them. The germline V gene encodes CDR1 SQVTM and CDR2 ANQGSEA. The CDR3 sequence is 10 residues long. Here the CDR3 reads CSVEYHEQFF. The CDR3 DNA sequence: TGCAGCGTTGAATACCATGAGCAGTTCTTC.

This clone was detected only once. The V and J genes are TRBV4-1 and TRBJ2-5, with D perhaps TRBD2 (6 bases). This CDR3 is built from 15 residues. Germline lookup yields CDR1 MGHRA and CDR2 YSYEKL. The V end lost 2 bases, the J end lost 0 bases, and 10 bases lay between the germline ends. CDR3 in amino acids: CASSQWTTNQETQYF. CDR3 bases: TGCGCCAGCAGCCAATGGACTACGAACCAAGAGACCCAGTACTTC.

This clone came up once. The chain combines TRBV30 with TRBJ2-2, with D uncertain. CDR3 length: 16 amino acids. CDR1 GTSNPN and CDR2 SVGIG come from the germline V gene (reference sequence). Trimming removed 0 bases from V and 0 bases from J, with 11 bases in between. The CDR3 spells CAWSVLRSPNTGELFF. CDR3 in DNA: TGTGCCTGGAGTGTCCTAAGGTCACCGAACACCGGGGAGCTGTTTTTT.

The chain links TRBV19 to TRBJ2-5, with 7 bases that match TRBD2. Germline-derived CDR1 and CDR2 are LNHDA and SQIVND (reference sequence). The CDR3 totals 16 residues. V shed 4 bases and J 4 bases; nucleotides not matched to a gene: 12. As DNA, the CDR3 is TGTGCCAGTAGTAGCGAAGCACCCTGGGAGGGAGAGACCCAGTACTTC. It codes for CASSSEAPWEGETQYF.

The chain couples TRBV5-1 to TRBJ1-2; D remains ambiguous. The germline V gene has CDR1 SGHRS and CDR2 YFSETQ. CDR3 length: 13 residues. The V end was cut by 1 base, the J end by 1 base, with 5 bases between. CDR3 sequence reads: CASSLSINYGYTF. Written as DNA, the CDR3 is TGCGCCAGCAGCTTGAGTATTAACTATGGCTACACCTTC.

The J gene is TRBJ1-1, the V gene TRBV25-1, with 10 bases lining up with TRBD1. The germline V gene has CDR1 MGHDK and CDR2 SYGVNS. This CDR3 contains 16 residues. With 3 bases clipped from V and 3 bases from J, the junction kept 7 bases outside the gene matches. CDR3 sequence reads: CASSDPRTGGYTEAFF. The CDR3 coding sequence is TGTGCCAGCAGTGATCCCCGGACAGGGGGATACACTGAAGCTTTCTTT.

The CDR3 here is CAIRDRGGEKLFF. For the CDR3, the DNA is TGTGCCATCAGGGACAGGGGAGGCGAAAAACTGTTTTTT. The V and J genes are TRBV10-3 and TRBJ1-4, with TRBD1 identical over 9 bases. Germline CDR1 reads ENHRY; CDR2 reads SYGVKD. The CDR3 sequence is 13 residues long. The ends lost 6 bases at V and 8 bases at J; junction bases unmatched: 4.

The J gene is TRBJ1-1, the V gene TRBV18, with a tentative D call TRBD1 (6 bases). Trimming removed 3 bases at V and 4 bases at J, with 15 bases between. Germline V gene lookup returns CDR1 KGHSH and CDR2 LQKENI. The CDR3 is made up of 15 amino acids. CDR3 protein: CASSPSDSRGTEAFF. The CDR3 region has the DNA TGTGCCAGCTCACCGTCGGACAGTCGGGGCACTGAAGCTTTCTTT.

The chain has TRBV7-3 and TRBJ2-7; 10 bases fit TRBD2. CDR1 SGHTA and CDR2 FQGTGA come from the germline V gene. CDR3 length: 17 amino acids. The J segment lost 2 bases and the V segment lost 0 bases, leaving 7 bases of the junction unmatched. The CDR3 nucleotides are TGTGCCAGCAGCTTAACCCCGGCTAGCGGGGGCCCCTACGAGCAGTACTTC. As protein: CASSLTPASGGPYEQYF. The whole variable domain, filled in from reference TRBV7-3 and TRBJ2-7, reads GAGVSQTPSNKVTEKGKYVELRCDPISGHTALYWYRQSLGQGPEFLIYFQGTGAADDSGLPNDRFFAVRPEGSVSTLKIQRTERGDSAVYLCASSLTPASGGPYEQYFGPGTRLTVT.

The table lists this clone with a count of one. This chain links TRBV5-1 with TRBJ2-5; D is perhaps TRBD2 (7 bases). Trimming cost V 4 bases and J 5 bases, with 21 bases left between them. This CDR3 region has 16 residues. Looked up from germline, CDR1 is SGHRS and CDR2 is YFSETQ. The DNA for the CDR3 is TGCGCCAGCAGCATACTAGCGAGGGGGGCTAGCGAGACCCAGTACTTC. It is translated as CASSILARGASETQYF.

The chain carries TRBV5-1 and TRBJ2-2, with a possible D match to TRBD2 (5 bases). The CDR3 is 15 residues long. Trimming took off 1 base at V and 6 bases at J, with 13 bases between the two ends. Germline assignment: CDR1 SGHRS and CDR2 YFSETQ. CDR3 DNA: TGCGCCAGCAGCTTGCCTCCGGCTAGCCCCGGGGAGCTGTTTTTT. Translation gives CASSLPPASPGELFF. The full variable domain, with the rest looked up from reference TRBV5-1 and TRBJ2-2, is KAGVTQTPRYLIKTRGQQVTLSCSPISGHRSVSWYQQTPGQGLQFLFEYFSETQRNKGNFPGRFSGRQFSNSRSEMNVSTLELGDSALYLCASSLPPASPGELFFGEGSRLTVL.

The chain has TRBV6-5 and TRBJ1-4, with D tentatively TRBD1 (5 bases). This CDR3 spans 15 amino acids. V was pared by 5 bases and J by 3 bases, with 13 bases between. Germline lookup yields CDR1 MNHEY and CDR2 SVGAGI. CDR3 nucleotides: TGTGCCAGCAGTCCACGGGACGGCCCTAATGAAAAACTGTTTTTT. This codes for CASSPRDGPNEKLFF.

The rearrangement uses TRBV5-6 and TRBJ2-3; no definite D call. Trimming removed 4 bases from V and 0 bases from J, with 6 bases in between. The CDR3 loop spans 13 amino acids. Germline lookup yields CDR1 SGHDT and CDR2 YYEEEE. The CDR3 nucleotides read TGTGCCAGCAGCACGACCAGCACAGATACGCAGTATTTT. Protein sequence: CASSTTSTDTQYF. Filled out from reference TRBV5-6 and TRBJ2-3, the complete variable domain reads DAGVTQSPTHLIKTRGQQVTLRCSPKSGHDTVSWYQQALGQGPQFIFQYYEEEERQRGNFPDRFSGHQFPNYSSELNVNALLLGDSALYLCASSTTSTDTQYFGPGTRLTVL.

As regards this clone: One junction end does not reproduce the germline sequence, and a read error may be involved. This chain connects TRBV6-1 to TRBJ1-5; 8 bases align to TRBD1. CDR1 and CDR2 from the germline V gene are MNHNS and SASEGT. The CDR3 totals 14 residues. CDR3 bases: TGTGCCATCAGTGGACAGGGAAAGGAGCAGCCCCAGCATTTT. Protein sequence: CAISGQGKEQPQHF.

The rearrangement links TRBV6-5 to TRBJ1-2; D possibly corresponds to TRBD1 (5 bases). The CDR3 has 14 amino acids. Trimming stripped 0 bases from V and 4 bases from J, with 9 bases between. In germline, CDR1 is MNHEY, CDR2 SVGAGI. CDR3 nucleotides: TGTGCCAGCAGTTACTCAGGGGATGGCTATGGCTACACCTTC. Encoded protein: CASSYSGDGYGYTF.

This clone showed up just once. The rearrangement links TRBV9 to TRBJ1-6; 8 bases line up with TRBD1. The CDR3 runs to 16 residues. The V gene's germline CDR1 is SGDLS and CDR2 YYNGEE. The V gene end was trimmed by 4 bases and the J gene end by 9 bases; junction bases not matched to a gene: 12. CDR3 sequence: CASSLTGTGLGSPLHF. In DNA form, the CDR3 reads TGTGCCAGCAGCTTAACCGGGACAGGCCTCGGTTCACCCCTCCACTTT.

CDR3: CASRGKFLGEYNEQFF. The DNA of the CDR3 is TGTGCCAGCAGAGGAAAATTTTTGGGAGAGTACAATGAGCAGTTCTTC. The chain couples TRBV27 to TRBJ2-1, with D possibly matching TRBD2 (5 bases). Germline V gene data show CDR1 as MNHEY and CDR2 as SMNVEV (reference sequence). The CDR3 extends over 16 amino acids. The V and J ends lost 6 bases and 4 bases respectively, with 19 bases between them.